This T cell receptor beta chain was found in a study of blood T cell repertoires in COVID-19. Across the study: T cells, B-cell-depleted T cells, or PBMCs supplied cDNA or gDNA.

Authors' analysis steps: Nucleated cell number was recorded as an estimate derived from reference gene primer amplification. Generated by immunoSEQ multiplex PCR, the TCRdb table keeps only in-frame clones and is missing some. The V and J calls and clone size come from that table; D and trimming were worked out from the DNA. Among 140,000 or so clones, 80% to 90% were seen once, and the ten largest hold roughly 35%. This CDR3 is 13 amino acids long. The V segment lost 0 bases and the J segment 12 bases; nucleotides outside the gene matches: 7. This sequence was found in a man aged 45-65 years who had recovered from COVID-19. The sequenced sample was peripheral blood. V is TRBV12-3 or TRBV12-4 and J is TRBJ1-2; TRBD1 matches at 7 bases. The CDR3 is CASSLATGSGNTF. Written as DNA, the CDR3 is TGTGCCAGCAGTTTAGCGACAGGGTCAGGTAACACCTTC.